This T cell receptor (beta chain) derives from a study of T cell responses to AZD1222 COVID-19 vaccine. Whole-study findings and limits: Epitopes outside B.1.351 and B.1.1.7 mutated regions reportedly drew nearly half of spike TCRs. Samples come after the peak T cell response, not at day 14. Females outnumbered males among donors, who were mostly white British; clonal diversity was possibly underestimated.

Assay used: immunoSEQ multiplex PCR; TCRdb lists only in-frame clones, some missing. The table records 150,000 to 200,000 clones, 93% of them present only once. CDR1 and CDR2 from the germline V gene are MNHEY and SMNVEV (reference sequence). CDR3 size: 17 residues. V trimming: 7 bases; J trimming: 2 bases; junction bases outside the gene matches: 13. This clone was recorded only once. Its antigen is not identified. The chain joins TRBV27 to TRBJ2-3, with 9 positions matching TRBD2. The TCR comes from an adult in good health. The sample was peripheral blood, taken on day 0 of AZD1222 vaccination. The CDR3 region has the DNA TGTGCCAGCAATTGTAACAAGCGGGAGGCCCCCACAGATACGCAGTATTTT. Translation gives CASNCNKREAPTDTQYF.